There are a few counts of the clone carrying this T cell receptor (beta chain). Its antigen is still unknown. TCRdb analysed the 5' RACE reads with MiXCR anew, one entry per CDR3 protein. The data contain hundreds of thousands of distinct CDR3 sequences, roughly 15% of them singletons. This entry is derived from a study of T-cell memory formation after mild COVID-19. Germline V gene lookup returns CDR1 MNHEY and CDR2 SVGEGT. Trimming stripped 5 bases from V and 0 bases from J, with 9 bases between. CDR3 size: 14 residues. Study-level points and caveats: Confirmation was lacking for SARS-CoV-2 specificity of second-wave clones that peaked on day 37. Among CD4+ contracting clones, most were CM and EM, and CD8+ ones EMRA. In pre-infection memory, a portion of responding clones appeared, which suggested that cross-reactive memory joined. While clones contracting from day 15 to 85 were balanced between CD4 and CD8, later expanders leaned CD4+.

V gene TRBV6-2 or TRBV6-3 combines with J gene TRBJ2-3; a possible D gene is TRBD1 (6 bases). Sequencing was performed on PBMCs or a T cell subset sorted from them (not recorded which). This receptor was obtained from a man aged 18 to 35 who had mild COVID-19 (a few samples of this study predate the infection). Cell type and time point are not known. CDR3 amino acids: CASSDRSSTDTQYF. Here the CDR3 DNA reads TGTGCCAGCAGTGACAGGTCTAGCACAGATACGCAGTATTTT.